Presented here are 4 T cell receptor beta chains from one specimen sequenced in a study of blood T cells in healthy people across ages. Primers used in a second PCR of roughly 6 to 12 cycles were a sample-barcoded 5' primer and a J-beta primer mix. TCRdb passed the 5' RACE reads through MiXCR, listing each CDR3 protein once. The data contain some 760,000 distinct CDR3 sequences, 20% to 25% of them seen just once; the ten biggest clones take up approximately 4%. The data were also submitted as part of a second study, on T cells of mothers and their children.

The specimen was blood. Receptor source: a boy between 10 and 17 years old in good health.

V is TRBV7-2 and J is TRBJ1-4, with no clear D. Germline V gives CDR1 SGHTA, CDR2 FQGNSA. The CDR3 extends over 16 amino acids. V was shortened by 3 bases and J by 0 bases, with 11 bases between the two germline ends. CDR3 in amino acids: CASSLGIRATNEKLFF. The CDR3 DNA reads TGTGCCAGCAGCTTGGGGATTAGGGCAACTAATGAAAAACTGTTTTTT.

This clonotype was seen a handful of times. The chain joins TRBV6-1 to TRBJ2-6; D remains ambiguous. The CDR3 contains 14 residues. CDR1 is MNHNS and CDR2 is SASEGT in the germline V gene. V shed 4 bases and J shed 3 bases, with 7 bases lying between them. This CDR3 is CASSGLNGANVLTF. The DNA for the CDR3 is TGTGCCAGCAGTGGACTTAATGGGGCCAACGTCCTGACTTTC.

This CDR3 is CASSPTPGTGYNEQFF. DNA of the CDR3: TGTGCCAGCAGTCCCACCCCAGGGACTGGGTACAATGAGCAGTTCTTC. The rearrangement uses TRBV12-3 or TRBV12-4 and TRBJ2-1; D possibly corresponds to TRBD2 (6 bases). Between the trimmed V and J ends, which lost 5 bases and 4 bases, there was a span of 18 bases. This CDR3 spans 16 amino acids.

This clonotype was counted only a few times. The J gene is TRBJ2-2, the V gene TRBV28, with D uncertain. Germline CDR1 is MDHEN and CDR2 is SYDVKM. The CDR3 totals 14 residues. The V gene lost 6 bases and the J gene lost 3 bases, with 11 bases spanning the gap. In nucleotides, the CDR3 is TGTGCCAGCAGGGCCCGGGTCGACACCGGGGAGCTGTTTTTT. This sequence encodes CASRARVDTGELFF.